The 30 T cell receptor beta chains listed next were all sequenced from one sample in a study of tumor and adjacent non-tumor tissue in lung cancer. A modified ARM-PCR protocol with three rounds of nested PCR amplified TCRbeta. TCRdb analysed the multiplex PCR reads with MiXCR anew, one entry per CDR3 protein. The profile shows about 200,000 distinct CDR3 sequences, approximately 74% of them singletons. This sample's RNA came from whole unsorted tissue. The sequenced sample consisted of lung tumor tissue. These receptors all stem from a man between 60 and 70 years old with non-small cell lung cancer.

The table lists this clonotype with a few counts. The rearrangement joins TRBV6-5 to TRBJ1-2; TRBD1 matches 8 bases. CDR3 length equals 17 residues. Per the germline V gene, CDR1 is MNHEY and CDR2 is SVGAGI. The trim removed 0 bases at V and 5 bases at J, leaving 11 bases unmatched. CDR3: CASSYSTGTGLEYGYTF. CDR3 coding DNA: TGTGCCAGCAGTTACTCGACCGGGACAGGTTTAGAGTATGGCTACACCTTC.

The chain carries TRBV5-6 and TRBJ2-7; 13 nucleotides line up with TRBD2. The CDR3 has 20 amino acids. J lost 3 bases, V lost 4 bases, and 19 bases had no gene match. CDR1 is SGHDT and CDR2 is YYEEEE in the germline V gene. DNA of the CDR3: TGTGCCAGCAGCCTAGTGCGTGGGGGGACTAGCGGGAAGATCTGCTACGAGCAGTACTTC. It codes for CASSLVRGGTSGKICYEQYF.

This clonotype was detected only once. The CDR3 DNA is TGTGTCAGAAGTTCCCAGGCCTCCTACGAGCAGTACTTC. It codes for CVRSSQASYEQYF. V is TRBV6-6 and J is TRBJ2-7; D gene unclear. This CDR3 contains 13 residues. Per the germline V gene, CDR1 is MNHNY and CDR2 is SVGAGI (reference sequence).

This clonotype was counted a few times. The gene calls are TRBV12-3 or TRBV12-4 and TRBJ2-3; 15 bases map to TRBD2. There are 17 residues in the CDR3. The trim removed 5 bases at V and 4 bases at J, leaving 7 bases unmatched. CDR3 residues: CASSLGLAGGPADTQYF. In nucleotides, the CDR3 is TGTGCCAGCAGTCTCGGACTAGCGGGGGGGCCTGCAGATACGCAGTATTTT.

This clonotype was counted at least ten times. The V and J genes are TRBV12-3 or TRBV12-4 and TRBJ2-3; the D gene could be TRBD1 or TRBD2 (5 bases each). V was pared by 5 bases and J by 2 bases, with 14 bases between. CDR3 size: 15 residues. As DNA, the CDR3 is TGTGCCAGCAGTCCCACCGGGGCCAACACAGATACGCAGTATTTT. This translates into CASSPTGANTDTQYF.

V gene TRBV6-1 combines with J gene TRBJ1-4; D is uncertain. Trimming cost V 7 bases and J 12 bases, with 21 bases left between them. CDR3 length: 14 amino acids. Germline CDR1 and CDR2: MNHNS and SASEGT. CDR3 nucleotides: TGTGCCAGCAACCTTGACAAGGAGCGGGAACAACTGTTTTTT. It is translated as CASNLDKEREQLFF.

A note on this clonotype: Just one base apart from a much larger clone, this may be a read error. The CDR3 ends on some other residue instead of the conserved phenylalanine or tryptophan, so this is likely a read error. The CDR3 DNA sequence: TGTGCCAGCAGCCCCGACAGCAATAATTCACCCCTCCACTTG. Protein sequence: CASSPDSNNSPLHL. The chain recombines TRBV6-6 with TRBJ1-6; tentative D call: TRBD1 (5 bases). Per the germline V gene, CDR1 is MNHNY and CDR2 is SVGAGI (reference sequence). Trimming took 6 bases from V and 5 from J, leaving 11 bases between them. The CDR3 runs to 14 residues.

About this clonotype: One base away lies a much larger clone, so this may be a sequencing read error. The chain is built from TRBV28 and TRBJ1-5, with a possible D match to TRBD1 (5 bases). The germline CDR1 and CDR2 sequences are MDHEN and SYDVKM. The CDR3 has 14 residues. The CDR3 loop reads CASSFLDSNQAQHF. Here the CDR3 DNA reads TGTGCCAGCAGTTTTCTAGACAGTAATCAGGCCCAGCATTTT.

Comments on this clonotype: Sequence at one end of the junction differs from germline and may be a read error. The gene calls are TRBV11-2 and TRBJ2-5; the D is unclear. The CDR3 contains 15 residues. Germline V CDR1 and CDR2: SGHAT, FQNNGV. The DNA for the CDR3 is TGTGTCAGCTGCTTGGACCAGACCAGACGGGAGACCCAGTACTTC. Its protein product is CVSCLDQTRRETQYF.

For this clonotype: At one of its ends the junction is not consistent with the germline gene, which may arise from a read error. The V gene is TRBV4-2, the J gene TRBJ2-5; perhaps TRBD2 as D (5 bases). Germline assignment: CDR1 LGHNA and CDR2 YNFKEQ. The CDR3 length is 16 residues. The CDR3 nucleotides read TGTGCCAGCGGCCAAGTAGAGGGCCTTGGGGAGAAGACCCAGTACTTC. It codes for CASGQVEGLGEKTQYF.

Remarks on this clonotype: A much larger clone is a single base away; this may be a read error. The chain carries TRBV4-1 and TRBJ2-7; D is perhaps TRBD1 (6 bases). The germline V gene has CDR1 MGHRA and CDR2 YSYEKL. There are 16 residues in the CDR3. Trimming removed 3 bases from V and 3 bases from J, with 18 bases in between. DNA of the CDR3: TGCGCCAGCAGCCAGGGCACTAGGGGGAGTTACTACGAGCAGTACTTC. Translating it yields CASSQGTRGSYYEQYF.

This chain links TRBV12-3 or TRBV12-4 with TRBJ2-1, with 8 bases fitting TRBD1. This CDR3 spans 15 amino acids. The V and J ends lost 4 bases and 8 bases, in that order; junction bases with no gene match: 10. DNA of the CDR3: TGTGCCAGCAGTTGGACAGGGCGATCAGAGGATGAGCAGTTCTTC. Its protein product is CASSWTGRSEDEQFF.

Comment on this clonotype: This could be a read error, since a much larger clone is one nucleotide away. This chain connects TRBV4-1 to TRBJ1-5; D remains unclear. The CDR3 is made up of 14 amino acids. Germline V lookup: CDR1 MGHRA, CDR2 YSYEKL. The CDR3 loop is CTSSQQQYNQPQHF. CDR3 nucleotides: TGCACCAGCAGCCAACAGCAGTATAATCAGCCCCAGCATTTT.

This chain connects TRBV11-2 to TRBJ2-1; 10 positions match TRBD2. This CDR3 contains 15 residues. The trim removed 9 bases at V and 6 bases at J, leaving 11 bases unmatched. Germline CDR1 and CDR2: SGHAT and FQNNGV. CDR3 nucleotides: TGTGCCAGTAGCCACTCTAGCGGGGGCTCCAATGAGCAGTTCTTC. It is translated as CASSHSSGGSNEQFF.

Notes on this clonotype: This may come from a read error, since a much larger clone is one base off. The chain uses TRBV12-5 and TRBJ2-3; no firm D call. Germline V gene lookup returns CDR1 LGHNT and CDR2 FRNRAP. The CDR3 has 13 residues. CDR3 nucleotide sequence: TGTGCTAGTGGCCCCGGAAGCACATATACGCAGTATTTT. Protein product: CASGPGSTYTQYF.

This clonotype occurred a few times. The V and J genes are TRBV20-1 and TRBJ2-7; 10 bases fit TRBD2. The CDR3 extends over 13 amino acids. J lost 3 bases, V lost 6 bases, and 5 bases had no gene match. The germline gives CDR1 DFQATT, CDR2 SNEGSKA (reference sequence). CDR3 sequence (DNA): TGCAGTGCCCATCTAGCGGGGGTCTACGAGCAGTACTTC. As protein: CSAHLAGVYEQYF.

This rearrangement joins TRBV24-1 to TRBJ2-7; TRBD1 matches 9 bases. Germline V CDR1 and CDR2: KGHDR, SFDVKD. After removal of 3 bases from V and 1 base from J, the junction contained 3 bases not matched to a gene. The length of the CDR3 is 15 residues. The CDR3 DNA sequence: TGTGCCACCAGTGATCCGGGACAGGGTTCCTACGAGCAGTACTTC. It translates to CATSDPGQGSYEQYF.

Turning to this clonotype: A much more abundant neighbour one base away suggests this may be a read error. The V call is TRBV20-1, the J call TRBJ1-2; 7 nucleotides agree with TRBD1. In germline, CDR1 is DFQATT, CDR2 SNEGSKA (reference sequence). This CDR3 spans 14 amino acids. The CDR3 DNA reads TGCAGTGCTAGCCAGGGGGGAAGGAACTATGGCTGCACCTTC. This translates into CSASQGGRNYGCTF.

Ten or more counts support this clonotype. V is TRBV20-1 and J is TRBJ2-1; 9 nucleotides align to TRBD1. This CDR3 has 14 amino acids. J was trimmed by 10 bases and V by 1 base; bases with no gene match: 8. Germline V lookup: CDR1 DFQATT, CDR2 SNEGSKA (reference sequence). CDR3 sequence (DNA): TGCAGTGCTAGAGCCGGGACAGGGTTAAGGGAGCAGTTCTTC. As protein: CSARAGTGLREQFF.

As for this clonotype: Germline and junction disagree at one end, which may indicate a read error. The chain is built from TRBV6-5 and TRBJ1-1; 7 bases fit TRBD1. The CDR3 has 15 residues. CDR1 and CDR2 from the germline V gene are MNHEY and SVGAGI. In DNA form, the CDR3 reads TGTACCAGGCAGACAGGGCGTCATGAACAGACTGAAGCTTTCTTT. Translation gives CTRQTGRHEQTEAFF.

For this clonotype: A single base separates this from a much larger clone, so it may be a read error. DNA of the CDR3: TGTGCCAGCAAGCAGAGCGACTTTAGTACAGATACGCAGTATTTT. Amino acid sequence: CASKQSDFSTDTQYF. The V and J genes are TRBV12-3 or TRBV12-4 and TRBJ2-3; D uncertain. Trimming cost V 7 bases and J 3 bases, with 17 bases left between them. The CDR3 is 15 amino acids.

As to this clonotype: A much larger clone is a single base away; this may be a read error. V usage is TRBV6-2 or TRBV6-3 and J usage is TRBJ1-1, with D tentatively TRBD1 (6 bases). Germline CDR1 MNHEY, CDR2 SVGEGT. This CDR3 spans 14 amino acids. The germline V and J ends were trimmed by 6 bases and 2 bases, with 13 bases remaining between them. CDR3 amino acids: CASSTSGTNTEAFF. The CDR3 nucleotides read TGTGCCAGCAGCACCTCCGGGACAAACACTGAAGCTTTCTTT.

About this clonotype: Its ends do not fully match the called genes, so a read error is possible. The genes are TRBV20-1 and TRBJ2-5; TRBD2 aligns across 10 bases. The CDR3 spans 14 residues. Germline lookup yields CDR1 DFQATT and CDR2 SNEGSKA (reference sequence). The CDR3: CSARSGTSEEPQYF. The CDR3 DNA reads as TGCAGTGCTAGAAGCGGGACTAGCGAAGAGCCCCAGTACTTC.

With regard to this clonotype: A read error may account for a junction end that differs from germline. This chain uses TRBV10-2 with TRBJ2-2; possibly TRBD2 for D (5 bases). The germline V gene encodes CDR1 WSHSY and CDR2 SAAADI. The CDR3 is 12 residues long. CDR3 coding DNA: TGCGCCGGCAGTGAGTTCTCCGGGGAGATGTTTTTT. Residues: CAGSEFSGEMFF.

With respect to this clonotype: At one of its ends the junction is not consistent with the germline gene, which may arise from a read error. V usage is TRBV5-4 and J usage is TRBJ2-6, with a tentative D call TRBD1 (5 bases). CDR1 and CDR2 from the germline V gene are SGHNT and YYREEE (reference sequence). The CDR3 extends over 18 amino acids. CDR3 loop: CASSPGAGPHSGANVLTF. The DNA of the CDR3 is TGTGCCAGCAGCCCTGGCGCAGGGCCTCACTCTGGTGCCAACGTCCTGACTTTC.

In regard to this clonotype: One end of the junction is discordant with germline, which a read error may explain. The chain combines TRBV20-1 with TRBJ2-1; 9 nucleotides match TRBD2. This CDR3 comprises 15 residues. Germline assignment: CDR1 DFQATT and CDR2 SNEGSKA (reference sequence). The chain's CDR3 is CSPSNRGGASNEQFF. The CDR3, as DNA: TGCAGTCCTAGTAATCGCGGGGGGGCCTCCAATGAGCAGTTCTTC.

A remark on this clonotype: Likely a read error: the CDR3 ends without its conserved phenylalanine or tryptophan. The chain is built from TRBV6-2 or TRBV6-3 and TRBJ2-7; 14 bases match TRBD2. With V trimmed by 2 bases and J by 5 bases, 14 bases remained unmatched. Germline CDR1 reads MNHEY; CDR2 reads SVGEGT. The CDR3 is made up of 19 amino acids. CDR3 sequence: CASSYLKPGTSGRDNEQYL. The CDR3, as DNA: TGTGCCAGCAGTTACCTAAAACCCGGGACTAGCGGGAGAGACAACGAGCAGTACCTC.

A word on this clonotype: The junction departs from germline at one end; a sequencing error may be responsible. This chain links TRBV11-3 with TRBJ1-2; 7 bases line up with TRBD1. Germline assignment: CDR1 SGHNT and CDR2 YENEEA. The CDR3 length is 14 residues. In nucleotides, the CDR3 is TGTGCCAGCAGTCCAGGGACAGCAAACTATTGCTACACCTTC. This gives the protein CASSPGTANYCYTF.

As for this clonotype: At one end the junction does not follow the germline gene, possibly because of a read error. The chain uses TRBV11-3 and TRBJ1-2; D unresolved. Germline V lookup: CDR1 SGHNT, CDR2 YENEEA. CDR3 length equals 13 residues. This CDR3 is CDSSRTRGYGYTF. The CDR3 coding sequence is TGTGACAGCAGCCGAACAAGAGGGTATGGCTACACCTTC.

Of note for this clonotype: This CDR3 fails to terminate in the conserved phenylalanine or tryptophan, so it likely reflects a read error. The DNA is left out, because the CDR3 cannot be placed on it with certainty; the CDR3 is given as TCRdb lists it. The CDR3 loop reads CSARALAFSYNEQLL. The rearrangement joins TRBV20-1 to TRBJ2-1; the table's D call of TRBD2 was not tested on the DNA. Germline V CDR1 and CDR2: DFQATT, SNEGSKA (reference sequence). The CDR3 length equals 15 residues, ends included.